This T cell receptor (beta chain) was captured in a study of CD4 T cells in relation to SARS-CoV-2 and coronaviruses. Study at large: TCR beta CDR3s were sequenced after roughly ten-day antigen culture of PBMCs. Negative control cultures got HIV-1 Nef peptides or no peptide.

Germline lookup yields CDR1 SGHTA and CDR2 FQGNSA. Between the trimmed V and J ends, which lost 5 bases and 4 bases, there was a span of 9 bases. This CDR3 is 14 amino acids long. Study outcomes and limitations: In roughly 60% of donors, memory CD4+ clonotypes crossrecognized SARS-CoV-2 and at least one common cold coronavirus spike. No donor gave both pre-pandemic and post-infection samples.

Within the sample, this clone is hyperexpanded. Its antigen is currently unknown. Unexposed donor CD4+ T cells date from 2011-2018, before the COVID-19 pandemic. After about 11 days of culture, CD4+ T cells were isolated. Some clones are missing from TCRdb's copy, which holds only in-frame ones; the method was immunoSEQ multiplex PCR. The sample lists about 27,000 clones, roughly four fifths seen once, with roughly 22% in the top ten. This sequence was found in a human donor in good health. Sample: CD4+ T cells from PBMCs, cultured in vitro. V usage is TRBV7-2 and J usage is TRBJ2-6; the D gene is possibly TRBD2 (5 bases). The CDR3 spells CASSDYQGANVLTF. The CDR3 region has the DNA TGTGCCAGCAGCGACTACCAGGGGGCCAACGTCCTGACTTTC.